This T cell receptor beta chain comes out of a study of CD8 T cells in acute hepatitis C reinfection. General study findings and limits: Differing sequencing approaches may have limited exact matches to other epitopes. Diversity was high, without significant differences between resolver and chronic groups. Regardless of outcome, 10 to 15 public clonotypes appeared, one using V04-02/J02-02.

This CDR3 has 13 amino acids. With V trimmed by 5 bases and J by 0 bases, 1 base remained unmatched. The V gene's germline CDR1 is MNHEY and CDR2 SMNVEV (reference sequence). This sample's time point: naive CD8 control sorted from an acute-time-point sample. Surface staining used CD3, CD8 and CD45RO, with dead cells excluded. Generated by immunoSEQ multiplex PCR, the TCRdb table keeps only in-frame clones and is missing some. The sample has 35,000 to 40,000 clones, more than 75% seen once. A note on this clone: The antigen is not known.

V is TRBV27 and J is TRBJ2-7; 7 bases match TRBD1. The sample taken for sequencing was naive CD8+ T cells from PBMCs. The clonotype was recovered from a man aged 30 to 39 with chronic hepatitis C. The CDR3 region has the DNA TGTGCCAGCAGTAGGACAGGCTCCTACGAGCAGTACTTC. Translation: CASSRTGSYEQYF.